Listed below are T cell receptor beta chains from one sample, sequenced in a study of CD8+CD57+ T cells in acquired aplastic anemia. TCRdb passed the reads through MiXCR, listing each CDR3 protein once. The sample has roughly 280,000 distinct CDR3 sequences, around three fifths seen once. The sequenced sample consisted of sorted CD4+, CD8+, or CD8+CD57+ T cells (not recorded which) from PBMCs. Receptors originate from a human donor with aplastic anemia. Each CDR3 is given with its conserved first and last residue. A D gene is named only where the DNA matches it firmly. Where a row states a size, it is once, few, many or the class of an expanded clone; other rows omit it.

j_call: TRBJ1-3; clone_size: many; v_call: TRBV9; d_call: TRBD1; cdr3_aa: CASSAGQGGGNTIYF; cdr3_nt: TGTGCCAGCAGCGCGGGACAGGGGGGAGGAAACACCATATATTTT
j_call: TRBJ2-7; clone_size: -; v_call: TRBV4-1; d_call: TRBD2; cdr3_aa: CASSQTSGRYYEQYF; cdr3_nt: TGCGCCAGCAGCCAAACTAGCGGGAGGTACTACGAGCAGTACTTC
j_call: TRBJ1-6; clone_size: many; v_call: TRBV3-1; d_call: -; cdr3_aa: CASGPSPLHF; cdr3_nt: TGTGCCAGTGGCCCTTCACCCCTCCACTTT
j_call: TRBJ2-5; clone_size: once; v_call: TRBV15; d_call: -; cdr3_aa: CATSRDTGVETQYF; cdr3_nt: TGTGCCACCAGCAGAGATACGGGAGTAGAGACCCAGTACTTC
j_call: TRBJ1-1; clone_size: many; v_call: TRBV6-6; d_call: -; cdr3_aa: CASSYETGTNTEAFF; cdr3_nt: TGTGCCAGCAGTTACGAAACAGGCACGAACACTGAAGCTTTCTTT
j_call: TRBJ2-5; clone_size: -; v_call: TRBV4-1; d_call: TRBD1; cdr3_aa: CASSQGQGGRETQYF; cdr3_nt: TGCGCCAGCAGCCAAGGACAGGGGGGGAGGGAGACCCAGTACTTC
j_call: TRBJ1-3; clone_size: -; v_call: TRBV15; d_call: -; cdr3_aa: CATSREGHPGNTIYF; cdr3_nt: TGTGCCACCAGCAGGGAGGGCCACCCTGGAAACACCATATATTTT
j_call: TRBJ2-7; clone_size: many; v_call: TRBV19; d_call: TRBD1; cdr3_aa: CASTKGTGSSYEQYF; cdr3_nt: TGTGCCAGTACCAAAGGGACAGGGAGCTCCTACGAGCAGTACTTC
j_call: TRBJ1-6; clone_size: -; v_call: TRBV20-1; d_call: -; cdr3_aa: CSARGGRGGNNSPLHF; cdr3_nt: TGCAGTGCTAGAGGAGGAAGGGGCGGGAATAATTCACCCCTCCACTTT
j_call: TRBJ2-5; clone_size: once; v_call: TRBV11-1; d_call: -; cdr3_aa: CASSLGWMSGAGETQYF; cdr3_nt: TGTGCCAGCAGCTTAGGATGGATGTCGGGGGCTGGGGAGACCCAGTACTTC
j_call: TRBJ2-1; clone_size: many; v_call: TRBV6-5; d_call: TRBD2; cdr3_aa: CASSYVSSGSYEQFF; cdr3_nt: TGTGCCAGCAGTTACGTTTCTAGCGGGAGTTATGAGCAGTTCTTC
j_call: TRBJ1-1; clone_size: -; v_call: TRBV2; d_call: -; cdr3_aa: CATPRGSGAFF; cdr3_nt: TGTGCCACCCCTCGGGGCAGTGGAGCTTTCTTT
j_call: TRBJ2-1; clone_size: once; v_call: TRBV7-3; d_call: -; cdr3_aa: CASSPYDRYDEQFF; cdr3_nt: TGTGCCAGCAGCCCCTACGACAGGTATGATGAGCAGTTCTTC
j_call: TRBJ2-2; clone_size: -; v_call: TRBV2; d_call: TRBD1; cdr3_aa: CASSVGQQGAAGELFF; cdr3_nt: TGTGCCAGCAGTGTGGGACAACAGGGGGCTGCCGGGGAGCTGTTTTTT
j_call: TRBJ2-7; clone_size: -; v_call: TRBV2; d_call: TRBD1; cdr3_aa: CASGLGTARAYEQYF; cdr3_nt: TGTGCCAGCGGCCTAGGGACAGCCCGAGCCTACGAGCAGTACTTC
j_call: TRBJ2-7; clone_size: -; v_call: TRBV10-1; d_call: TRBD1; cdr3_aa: CASSTGTGTLNF; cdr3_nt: TGCGCCAGCAGTACCGGGACAGGGACGTTGAACTTC
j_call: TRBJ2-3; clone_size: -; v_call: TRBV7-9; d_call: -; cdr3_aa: CASSTEWTDNEQYF; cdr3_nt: TGTGCCAGCAGCACCGAGTGGACAGACAATGAGCAGTATTTT
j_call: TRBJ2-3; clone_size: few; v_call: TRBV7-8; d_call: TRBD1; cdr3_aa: CASGNGQGDTQYF; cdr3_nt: TGTGCCAGTGGGAACGGACAGGGGGATACGCAGTATTTT
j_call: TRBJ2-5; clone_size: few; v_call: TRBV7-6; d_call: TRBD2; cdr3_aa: CASSLGQRGGRKETQYF; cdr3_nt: TGTGCCAGCAGCTTAGGACAACGGGGGGGCAGAAAAGAGACCCAGTACTTC
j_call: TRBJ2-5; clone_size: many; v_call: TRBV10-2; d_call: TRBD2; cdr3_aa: CASSELRGVWETQYF; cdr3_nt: TGCGCCAGCAGTGAGCTGCGGGGGGTGTGGGAGACCCAGTACTTC
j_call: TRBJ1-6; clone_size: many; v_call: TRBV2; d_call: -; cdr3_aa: CASSPGPNSPLHF; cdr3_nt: TGTGCCAGCAGCCCGGGCCCTAATTCACCCCTCCACTTT
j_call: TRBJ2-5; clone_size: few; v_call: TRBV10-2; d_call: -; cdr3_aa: CASSDLGGFETQYF; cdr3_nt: TGCGCCAGCAGTGATCTTGGTGGATTCGAGACCCAGTACTTC
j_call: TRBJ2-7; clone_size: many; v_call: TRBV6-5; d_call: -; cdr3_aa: CASRTGTSTEQYF; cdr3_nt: TGTGCCAGCAGAACCGGGACATCAACCGAGCAGTACTTC
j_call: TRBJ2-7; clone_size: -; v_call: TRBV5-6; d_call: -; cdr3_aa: CASSQTVYEQYF; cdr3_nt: TGTGCCAGCAGCCAGACAGTTTACGAGCAGTACTTC
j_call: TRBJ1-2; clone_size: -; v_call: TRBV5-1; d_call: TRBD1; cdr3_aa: CASRQTGGKNSNYGYTF; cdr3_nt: TGCGCCAGCAGACAGACAGGGGGTAAAAACTCTAACTATGGCTACACCTTC
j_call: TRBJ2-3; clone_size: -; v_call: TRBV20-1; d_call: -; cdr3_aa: CSARQVVASDTQYF; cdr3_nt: TGCAGTGCAAGACAGGTGGTGGCGTCTGATACGCAGTATTTT
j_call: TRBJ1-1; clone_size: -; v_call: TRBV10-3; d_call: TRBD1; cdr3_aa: CASGRRQGALVVNTEAFF; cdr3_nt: TGTGCCTCAGGGAGGAGACAGGGGGCTCTAGTGGTGAACACTGAAGCTTTCTTT
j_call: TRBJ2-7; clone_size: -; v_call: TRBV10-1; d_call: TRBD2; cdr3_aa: CASSDFSGGPGGEQYF; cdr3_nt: TGCGCCAGCAGTGATTTTAGCGGGGGGCCGGGGGGGGAGCAGTACTTC
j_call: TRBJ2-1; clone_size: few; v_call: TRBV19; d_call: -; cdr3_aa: CASRDLAGSDEQFF; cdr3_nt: TGTGCCAGTAGAGATCTAGCCGGGTCGGATGAGCAGTTCTTC
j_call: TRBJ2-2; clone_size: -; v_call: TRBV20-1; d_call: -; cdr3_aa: CSTTSNDFFGELFF; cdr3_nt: TGCAGTACGACCTCGAACGACTTTTTCGGGGAGCTGTTTTTT
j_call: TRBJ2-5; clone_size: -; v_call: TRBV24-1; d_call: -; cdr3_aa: CATSDRHPSALQETQYF; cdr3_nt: TGTGCCACCAGTGACCGACACCCTTCGGCCCTCCAAGAGACCCAGTACTTC
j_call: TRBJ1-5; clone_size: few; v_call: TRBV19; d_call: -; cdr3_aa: CASSMGSNQPQHF; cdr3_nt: TGTGCCAGTAGTATGGGTAGCAATCAGCCCCAGCATTTT
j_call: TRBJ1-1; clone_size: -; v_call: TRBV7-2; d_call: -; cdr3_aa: CASSLVAEFEAFF; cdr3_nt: TGTGCCAGCAGCTTAGTGGCAGAATTTGAAGCTTTCTTT
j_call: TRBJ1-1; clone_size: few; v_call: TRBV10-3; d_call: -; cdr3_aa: CAISESGPEAFF; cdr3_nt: TGTGCCATCAGTGAGTCGGGACCTGAAGCTTTCTTT
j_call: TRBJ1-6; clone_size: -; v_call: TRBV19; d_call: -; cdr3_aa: CASTGSSNSPLHF; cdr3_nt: TGTGCCAGTACCGGCAGCTCAAATTCACCCCTCCACTTT
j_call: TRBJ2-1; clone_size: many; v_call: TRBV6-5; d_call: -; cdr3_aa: CTSSRRGANAEQFF; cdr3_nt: TGTACCAGCAGCCGCCGGGGGGCGAACGCCGAGCAGTTCTTC
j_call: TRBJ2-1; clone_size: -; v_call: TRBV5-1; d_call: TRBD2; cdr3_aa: CASSLGTSGGGYNEQFF; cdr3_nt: TGCGCCAGCAGCTTAGGGACTAGCGGGGGGGGCTACAATGAGCAGTTCTTC
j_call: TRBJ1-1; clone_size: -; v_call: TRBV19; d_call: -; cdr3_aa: CASSISMGGVNTEAFF; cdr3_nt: TGTGCCAGTAGTATAAGTATGGGGGGAGTGAACACTGAAGCTTTCTTT
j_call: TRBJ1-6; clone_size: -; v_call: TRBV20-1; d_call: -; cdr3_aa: CSARLDSNSPLHF; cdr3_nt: TGCAGTGCTAGACTGGACAGCAATTCACCCCTCCACTTT
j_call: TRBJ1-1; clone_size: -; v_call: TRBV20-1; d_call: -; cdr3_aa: CSASRDGNTEAFF; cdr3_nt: TGCAGTGCTTCCCGGGACGGGAACACTGAAGCTTTCTTT
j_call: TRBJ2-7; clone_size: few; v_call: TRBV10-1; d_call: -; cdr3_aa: CASSEATPPYEQYF; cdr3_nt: TGCGCCAGCAGTGAGGCCACCCCGCCCTACGAGCAGTACTTC
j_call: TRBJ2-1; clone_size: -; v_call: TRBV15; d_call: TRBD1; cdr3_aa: CATSKRDREQFF; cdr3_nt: TGTGCCACCAGCAAGAGGGACAGGGAGCAGTTCTTC
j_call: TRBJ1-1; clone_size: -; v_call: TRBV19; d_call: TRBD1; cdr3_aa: CASRQGQGVTNTEAFF; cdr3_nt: TGTGCCAGTAGACAGGGACAGGGGGTGACGAACACTGAAGCTTTCTTT
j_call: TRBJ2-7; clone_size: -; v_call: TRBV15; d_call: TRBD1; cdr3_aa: CATSRDEFGQGTFYEQYF; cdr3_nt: TGTGCCACCAGCAGAGATGAGTTTGGACAGGGGACTTTCTACGAGCAGTACTTC
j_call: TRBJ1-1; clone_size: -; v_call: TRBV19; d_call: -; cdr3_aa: CAPRGGRAFF; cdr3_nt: TGTGCCCCGAGGGGGGGAAGAGCTTTCTTT